This T cell receptor (beta chain) was captured by sequencing in a study of beta chain features in type 1 diabetes. At the level of the study: Across the samples, about 100 million sorted cells were examined in total. Study-wide findings and caveats: Researchers report that Type 1 diabetes patients had moderately but significantly shorter TCRB CDR3s across all four CD4+ subsets.

Every isolated RNA sample was fully reverse transcribed, so sequencing captured expressed TCRB transcripts. Only in-frame clones appear in the TCRdb table, and some are missing; sequencing was by immunoSEQ multiplex PCR. The repertoire has about 150,000 clones, about 13% of them found once; the top ten carry around 1.2%. This clone came up a few times. Its matching antigen is unknown. Deletions cut 4 bases from V and 1 base from J, with 7 bases between. Germline V gene lookup returns CDR1 ENHRY and CDR2 SYGVKD. The CDR3 is 13 residues long. Sequencing was done on a sample of central memory CD4+ T cells from blood. The sequence derives from a man younger than 30 with type 1 diabetes. The chain recombines TRBV10-3 with TRBJ2-5, with D possibly being TRBD2 (5 bases). The CDR3 region is CAISGRGQETQYF. The CDR3 DNA is TGTGCCATCAGTGGTCGGGGCCAAGAGACCCAGTACTTC.